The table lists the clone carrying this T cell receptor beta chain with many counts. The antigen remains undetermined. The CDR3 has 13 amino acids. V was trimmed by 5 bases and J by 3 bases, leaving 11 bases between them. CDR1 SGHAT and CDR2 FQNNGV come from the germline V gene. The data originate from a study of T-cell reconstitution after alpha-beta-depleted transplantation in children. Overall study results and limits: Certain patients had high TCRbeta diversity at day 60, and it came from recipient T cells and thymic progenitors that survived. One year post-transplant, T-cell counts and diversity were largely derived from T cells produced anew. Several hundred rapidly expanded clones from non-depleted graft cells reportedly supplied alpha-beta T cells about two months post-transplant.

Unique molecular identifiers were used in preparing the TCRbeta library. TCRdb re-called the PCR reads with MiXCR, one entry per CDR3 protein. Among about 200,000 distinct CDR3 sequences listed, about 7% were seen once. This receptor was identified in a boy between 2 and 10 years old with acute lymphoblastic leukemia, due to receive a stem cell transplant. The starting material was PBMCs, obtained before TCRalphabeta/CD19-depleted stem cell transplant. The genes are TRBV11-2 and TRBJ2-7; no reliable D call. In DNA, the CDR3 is TGTGCCAGCAGCCGGGCCACTTACTACGAGCAGTACTTC. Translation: CASSRATYYEQYF.